This T cell receptor (beta chain) was sequenced in a study of blood T cell repertoires in COVID-19. Study context: The samples span acute and convalescent COVID-19 from the United States, Italy and Spain. T cells, B-cell-depleted T cells, or PBMCs provided the cDNA or gDNA that served as material.

Data came from immunoSEQ multiplex PCR; TCRdb stores just in-frame clones and leaves some out. Altogether 60,000 to 85,000 clones are present, approximately 80% being singletons, with the ten largest covering around 38%. J gave up 2 bases and V 6 bases, and 10 bases lay outside the gene matches. The CDR3 is 16 amino acids. CDR1 and CDR2 (germline): SNHLY, FYNNEI. J is TRBJ2-7 and V is TRBV2; 10 nucleotides align to TRBD2. This receptor was identified in a man of 80 years or more with acute or convalescent COVID-19. Material: peripheral blood. As DNA, the CDR3 is TGTGCCAGCAGGAAGACTAGCGGGTCCGGTCCCTACGAGCAGTACTTC. Its protein is CASRKTSGSGPYEQYF. The full variable domain, completed using reference TRBV2 and TRBJ2-7, is EPEVTQTPSHQVTQMGQEVILRCVPISNHLYFYWYRQILGQKVEFLVSFYNNEISEKSEIFDDQFSVERPDGSNFTLKIRSTKLEDSAMYFCASRKTSGSGPYEQYFGPGTRLTVT.